This T cell receptor beta chain comes out of a study of T-cell reconstitution after alpha-beta-depleted transplantation in children. This clonotype was recorded a few times. As yet, its antigen is unknown. Unique molecular identifiers were incorporated when the TCRbeta library was constructed. A single record per CDR3 protein comes from TCRdb applying MiXCR to the PCR reads. Of 450,000 to 550,000 distinct CDR3 sequences in the sample, approximately 10% are singletons; the top ten hold 14%. Regarding the study as a whole: About two months after transplant, alpha-beta T cells reportedly came from several hundred expanded graft clones.

The CDR3 extends over 16 amino acids. The germline gives CDR1 SGHTA, CDR2 FQGNSA. Germline trimming cut 2 bases from V and 7 bases from J; bases unmatched to any gene: 9. The chain is built from TRBV7-2 and TRBJ2-5; 11 nucleotides align to TRBD2. Here the sequenced sample was PBMCs, mostly from graft donor cells, taken 180 days after TCRalphabeta/CD19-depleted stem cell transplant. This TCR came from a female patient aged 2-15 years who had a stem cell transplant for aplastic anemia, so the T cells may come from the graft donor. The CDR3 spells CASSLTSGSPLVTQYF. In DNA form, the CDR3 reads TGTGCCAGCAGCTTAACTAGCGGGAGCCCATTGGTGACCCAGTACTTC.